Following are 18 T cell receptor beta chains from one sample sequenced in a study of beta chain features in type 1 diabetes. Notes on the study in general: Shortening of TCRB CDR3s, moderate but significant, appeared in all four CD4+ subsets of Type 1 diabetes patients.

These TCRs' antigens remain unknown. Expressed TCRB transcripts were sequenced because the isolated RNA had all been reverse transcribed beforehand. Measured with immunoSEQ multiplex PCR; TCRdb has only the in-frame clones, and not every one. The sample contains about 160,000 clones, approximately 8.8% of which appear only once. Sequenced material: central memory CD4+ T cells from blood. The receptors were gathered from a young woman with type 1 diabetes.

The CDR3 DNA reads TGTGCCAGCAGTGAAGCCCGGAACGGACAGGGGATGCAGTACTTC. Translated, it gives CASSEARNGQGMQYF. The chain joins TRBV6-1 to TRBJ2-7; 9 nucleotides align to TRBD1. CDR3 size: 15 residues. CDR1 and CDR2 from the germline V gene are MNHNS and SASEGT. Trimming took 0 bases from V and 9 from J; bases not matched to a gene: 9.

This clone came up a few times. The sample has other DNA sequences that encode this CDR3 too. V gene TRBV6-6 combines with J gene TRBJ1-1, with unresolved D. V was cut by 0 bases and J by 4 bases, with 6 bases left in between. Germline-derived CDR1 and CDR2 are MNHNY and SVGAGI (reference sequence). The CDR3 loop spans 13 amino acids. Here the CDR3 DNA reads TGTGCCAGCAGTTACTCAGGAGGCACTGAAGCTTTCTTT. Residues: CASSYSGGTEAFF.

This clone has more than one count but fewer than ten. The CDR3 reads CARVGRAGYGYTF. CDR3 in DNA: TGTGCCAGGGTAGGCAGGGCAGGCTATGGCTACACCTTC. The chain uses TRBV2 and TRBJ1-2; weak D call: TRBD1 (5 bases). V was shortened by 9 bases and J by 4 bases, with 15 bases between the two germline ends. CDR1 and CDR2 from the germline V gene are SNHLY and FYNNEI. CDR3 length equals 13 residues. Variable domain in full (rest from reference TRBV2 and TRBJ1-2): EPEVTQTPSHQVTQMGQEVILRCVPISNHLYFYWYRQILGQKVEFLVSFYNNEISEKSEIFDDQFSVERPDGSNFTLKIRSTKLEDSAMYFCARVGRAGYGYTFGSGTRLTVV.

This chain uses TRBV5-1 with TRBJ1-2; 11 nucleotides align to TRBD1. The germline gives CDR1 SGHRS, CDR2 YFSETQ. The CDR3 is made up of 14 amino acids. J lost 6 bases, V lost 4 bases, and 5 bases had no gene match. CDR3 protein: CASSVGTGGDGYTF. The CDR3 coding sequence is TGCGCCAGCAGCGTCGGGACAGGGGGGGATGGCTACACCTTC.

This clone has more than one count but fewer than ten. This chain connects TRBV4-2 to TRBJ2-1, with 7 positions matching TRBD2. This CDR3 spans 15 amino acids. V shed 4 bases and J 6 bases; nucleotides not matched to a gene: 9. CDR1 LGHNA and CDR2 YNFKEQ come from the germline V gene. Written as DNA, the CDR3 is TGTGCCAGCAGCCGAAGCGGGATTCAGCGCAATGAGCAGTTCTTC. This codes for CASSRSGIQRNEQFF.

This chain uses TRBV15 with TRBJ2-3, with D perhaps TRBD1 (5 bases). V was pared by 0 bases and J by 5 bases, with 21 bases between. This CDR3 region has 18 residues. CDR1 is LNHNV and CDR2 is YYDKDF in the germline V gene (reference sequence). The CDR3: CATSRESGAASYRDTQYF. Here the CDR3 DNA reads TGTGCCACCAGCAGAGAGTCTGGGGCAGCCTCTTATAGAGATACGCAGTATTTT.

The rearrangement links TRBV14 to TRBJ1-1, with D possibly matching TRBD1 (6 bases). The V and J ends lost 2 bases and 8 bases respectively, with 12 bases between them. The CDR3 has 13 amino acids. Germline V gives CDR1 SGHDN, CDR2 FVKESK. CDR3 residues: CASSQTLDSEAFF. CDR3 bases: TGTGCCAGCAGCCAAACCCTGGACAGCGAAGCTTTCTTT.

This clone was seen at least ten times. Other nucleotide sequences from this sample produce the same CDR3. CDR3 nucleotides: TGCAGCGTTGAGGGGGACAGAGGGGACACTGAAGCTTTCTTT. Its translation is CSVEGDRGDTEAFF. J is TRBJ1-1 and V is TRBV29-1, with 7 bases fitting TRBD1. The CDR3 spans 14 residues. The V segment lost 3 bases and the J segment 3 bases; nucleotides outside the gene matches: 7. Germline V gene sequence: CDR1 SQVTM, CDR2 ANQGSEA.

This clone showed up just a few times. The chain couples TRBV4-1 to TRBJ2-5; 7 bases match TRBD1. Trimming at V came to 4 bases and at J to 1 base, leaving 9 bases not matched to a gene. This CDR3 spans 16 amino acids. Germline V CDR1 and CDR2: MGHRA, YSYEKL. CDR3 DNA: TGCGCCAGCAGCCCACCCCTGAACAGGGGCCAAGAGACCCAGTACTTC. This encodes CASSPPLNRGQETQYF.

This clone has a handful of counts. V is TRBV5-1 and J is TRBJ2-1, with 9 bases identical to TRBD1. Germline-derived CDR1 and CDR2 are SGHRS and YFSETQ. The CDR3 contains 14 residues. Unmatched junction bases numbered 7, after V lost 4 bases and J lost 8 bases. CDR3 in amino acids: CASSKTGGDDEQFF. The CDR3 DNA reads TGCGCCAGCAGCAAGACAGGGGGTGACGATGAGCAGTTCTTC.

The CDR3 sequence is CASTGLAGVSTDTQYF. CDR3 coding DNA: TGTGCCAGCACGGGACTAGCGGGAGTTAGCACAGATACGCAGTATTTT. The chain recombines TRBV18 with TRBJ2-3; 14 bases fit TRBD2. CDR3 length: 16 residues. Germline V lookup: CDR1 KGHSH, CDR2 LQKENI. The V segment lost 8 bases and the J segment 0 bases; nucleotides outside the gene matches: 4.

This chain joins TRBV7-8 and TRBJ1-3; D unresolved. The CDR3 is 16 amino acids. V lost 1 base and J 3 bases, leaving 13 bases between the germline ends. Germline V gene sequence: CDR1 SGHVS, CDR2 FQNEAQ. CDR3 sequence reads: CASSLEAGSLGNTIYF. CDR3 in DNA: TGTGCCAGCAGCTTAGAAGCGGGGAGCCTTGGAAACACCATATATTTT.

This clone was seen only a few times. CDR3: CASSFSMHLQETQYF. The CDR3 region has the DNA TGCGCCAGCAGCTTTTCGATGCACTTACAAGAGACCCAGTACTTC. The J gene is TRBJ2-5, the V gene TRBV5-1; no reliable D call. This CDR3 is 15 amino acids long. The V gene lost 2 bases and the J gene lost 2 bases, with 13 bases spanning the gap. Germline assignment: CDR1 SGHRS and CDR2 YFSETQ. Full variable domain (remainder filled in from reference TRBV5-1 and TRBJ2-5): KAGVTQTPRYLIKTRGQQVTLSCSPISGHRSVSWYQQTPGQGLQFLFEYFSETQRNKGNFPGRFSGRQFSNSRSEMNVSTLELGDSALYLCASSFSMHLQETQYFGPGTRLLVL.

This chain uses TRBV7-2 with TRBJ2-1; 11 bases are shared with TRBD2. V dropped 4 bases and J dropped 0; count of bases not matched to a gene: 5. This CDR3 comprises 17 residues. CDR1 and CDR2 (germline): SGHTA, FQGNSA. The CDR3 reads CASSSQGTSGSYNEQFF. CDR3 DNA sequence: TGTGCCAGCAGCTCCCAAGGGACTAGCGGCTCCTACAATGAGCAGTTCTTC.

As to this clone: One junction end disagrees with the germline gene, perhaps due to a read error. The chain couples TRBV30 to TRBJ2-5, with 12 bases fitting TRBD2. CDR1 GTSNPN and CDR2 SVGIG come from the germline V gene (reference sequence). CDR3 length: 13 residues. As DNA, the CDR3 is TGTGCTTGGACTAGCGGGAATCACGAGACCCAGTACTTC. Encoded protein: CAWTSGNHETQYF.

V usage is TRBV9 and J usage is TRBJ1-3; D not certain. Germline-derived CDR1 and CDR2 are SGDLS and YYNGEE. The V gene lost 4 bases and the J gene lost 7 bases, with 15 bases spanning the gap. This CDR3 has 14 residues. The CDR3 bases are TGTGCCAGCAGCCCCTCGGGAAGAGTGAACACCATATATTTT. Its translation is CASSPSGRVNTIYF.

The chain joins TRBV2 to TRBJ2-5; D gene unclear. Trimming took off 7 bases at V and 4 bases at J, with 13 bases between the two ends. Germline V gene data show CDR1 as SNHLY and CDR2 as FYNNEI. The CDR3 length is 13 residues. CDR3 amino acids: CASNLFFGETQYF. As DNA, the CDR3 is TGTGCCAGCAACTTGTTTTTCGGAGAGACCCAGTACTTC.

The chain uses TRBV5-6 and TRBJ2-7; D possibly corresponds to TRBD1 (6 bases). Germline loops: CDR1 SGHDT, CDR2 YYEEEE. V lost 4 bases, J lost 3 bases, and 11 bases lay in between. The length of the CDR3 is 13 residues. The CDR3 DNA sequence: TGTGCCAGCAGCCGTCCGGACAGCTACGAGCAGTACTTC. Protein product: CASSRPDSYEQYF.